The 5 T cell receptor beta chains below all came from one sample that was sequenced in a study of T cell repertoires in ileal Crohn's disease. Data came from immunoSEQ multiplex PCR; TCRdb stores just in-frame clones and leaves some out. The top ten hold roughly 4.1% of the sample, which has more than 15,000 clones, more than 75% seen once. As to time point: inflamed ileum from the surgical specimen. The sequenced sample was ileal tissue. These receptors originate from an adult with Crohn's disease.

The V gene is TRBV6-5, the J gene TRBJ1-1, with unresolved D. Germline V lookup: CDR1 MNHEY, CDR2 SVGAGI. The CDR3 sequence is 12 residues long. Between the trimmed V and J ends, which lost 2 bases and 7 bases, there was a span of 8 bases. The CDR3 bases are TGTGCCAGCAGTTACCAACTCGGTGAAGCTTTCTTT. Translating gives CASSYQLGEAFF.

The chain combines TRBV4-1 with TRBJ1-6; D unresolved. The CDR3 has 16 amino acids. V lost 0 bases to trimming and J lost 6 bases, with 12 bases between them. Germline loops: CDR1 MGHRA, CDR2 YSYEKL. The chain's CDR3 is CASSQDSQVGNSPLHF. The DNA of the CDR3 is TGCGCCAGCAGCCAAGATTCCCAGGTCGGTAATTCACCCCTCCACTTT.

The chain employs TRBV5-1 and TRBJ2-3; TRBD2 matches 9 bases. The CDR3 has 18 amino acids. CDR1 and CDR2 from the germline V gene are SGHRS and YFSETQ. Trimming at V came to 5 bases and at J to 2 bases, leaving 15 bases not matched to a gene. Here the CDR3 DNA reads TGCGCCAGCAGGTTAGGGCCTCGACTAGCGGAGACCACAGATACGCAGTATTTT. Translation gives CASRLGPRLAETTDTQYF. Together with reference TRBV5-1 and TRBJ2-3, the CDR3 gives the full variable domain: KAGVTQTPRYLIKTRGQQVTLSCSPISGHRSVSWYQQTPGQGLQFLFEYFSETQRNKGNFPGRFSGRQFSNSRSEMNVSTLELGDSALYLCASRLGPRLAETTDTQYFGPGTRLTVL.

The chain links TRBV5-1 to TRBJ2-1; TRBD2 aligns across 7 bases. The CDR3 covers 15 residues. CDR1 and CDR2 (germline): SGHRS, YFSETQ. Trimming removed 4 bases from V and 4 bases from J; junction bases left unmatched: 8. The CDR3 DNA follows: TGCGCCAGCAGCCCCGCTAGCGGAGGATACAATGAGCAGTTCTTC. Amino acids: CASSPASGGYNEQFF.

The chain carries TRBV12-1 and TRBJ2-3; the D segment call TRBD2 is taken from the table without a DNA check. TRBV12-1 is designated a pseudogene. There are 17 residues in the CDR3. The CDR3 DNA follows: TGTGCCAGCAGACTTCGTAGGGACGGGGGGGCACGCGATACGCAGTATTTT. Protein: CASRLRRDGGARDTQYF.